This is a list of T cell receptor beta chains from one sample in a study of blood T cell repertoires in COVID-19. The method was immunoSEQ multiplex PCR; TCRdb's version includes in-frame clones alone and lacks a portion of them. The sample consists of over 70,000 clones, 80% to 95% of them appearing once. Material for sequencing was peripheral blood. These receptor sequences come from a man between 45 and 60 years old with COVID-19, enrolled during active disease. Both conserved end residues are part of each CDR3. The D gene is left open where the match is weak. Clone size is given for some rows only: seen once, a few or many times, or a class if the clone is expanded.

J: TRBJ2-1
D: -
V: TRBV11-2
length: 16
size: -
CDR3: CASSLDKSRRRNEQFF
DNA: TGTGCCAGCAGCTTAGATAAGTCTCGAAGGAGGAATGAGCAGTTCTTC

J: TRBJ2-3
D: -
V: TRBV9
length: 16
size: -
CDR3: CASSGSTGYSTDTQYF
DNA: TGTGCCAGCAGCGGATCGACGGGATATAGCACAGATACGCAGTATTTT

J: TRBJ1-4
D: -
V: TRBV20-1
length: 11
size: -
CDR3: CSASSNEKLFF
DNA: TGCAGTGCTAGTTCAAATGAAAAACTGTTTTTT

J: TRBJ1-3
D: -
V: TRBV7-9
length: 13
size: -
CDR3: CASSPGQGNTIYF
DNA: TGTGCCAGCAGCCCAGGACAAGGAAACACCATATATTTT

J: TRBJ2-1
D: TRBD2
V: TRBV15
length: 15
size: -
CDR3: CATSSGRALNDEQFF
DNA: TGTGCCACCAGCAGCGGGAGGGCCCTCAACGATGAGCAGTTCTTC

J: TRBJ1-1
D: TRBD1
V: TRBV27
length: 14
size: few
CDR3: CASSATGGMTEAFF
DNA: TGTGCCAGCAGCGCCACAGGGGGCATGACTGAAGCTTTCTTT

J: TRBJ1-6
D: -
V: TRBV7-6
length: 15
size: once
CDR3: CASSSGGTANSPLHF
DNA: TGTGCCAGCAGCTCAGGCGGGACGGCCAATTCACCCCTCCACTTT

J: TRBJ1-5
D: -
V: TRBV24-1
length: 14
size: -
CDR3: CATSDPGRDQPQHF
DNA: TGTGCCACCAGTGATCCAGGTCGTGATCAGCCCCAGCATTTT

J: TRBJ2-1
D: TRBD2
V: TRBV28
length: 16
size: -
CDR3: CASSHTGTSGRDEQFF
DNA: TGTGCCAGCAGCCATACCGGGACTAGCGGGAGAGATGAGCAGTTCTTC

J: TRBJ1-6
D: -
V: TRBV3-1/TRBV3-2
length: 15
size: -
CDR3: CASSQEVAGQGPLHF
DNA: TGTGCCAGCAGCCAAGAAGTGGCAGGGCAAGGGCCCCTCCACTTT

J: TRBJ1-2
D: -
V: TRBV18
length: 14
size: once
CDR3: CASSPARDSYGYTF
DNA: TGTGCCAGCTCACCAGCGAGGGACTCCTATGGCTACACCTTC

J: TRBJ2-4
D: TRBD2
V: TRBV11-2
length: 15
size: -
CDR3: CASSLELAGGDIQYF
DNA: TGTGCCAGCAGCTTAGAACTAGCGGGTGGAGACATTCAGTACTTC